Described below is a single T cell receptor beta chain sequence and its context. This sample was included in a study of cytomegalovirus exposure and HLA in healthy donors. This CDR3 is 13 amino acids long. Germline assignment: CDR1 SEHNR and CDR2 FQNEAQ (reference sequence). The V end was cut by 3 bases, the J end by 6 bases, with 12 bases between. Vbeta (60) and Jbeta (13) primers were used in the PCR. Per the authors' pipeline: An analysis that came later counted tens of millions of unique TCR beta chains, around 10 million shared. The protocol was immunoSEQ multiplex PCR, while the TCRdb copy is restricted to in-frame clones and leaves out a portion. D and trimming were read from the DNA, whereas the V and J calls and clone size are those reported in that table. The repertoire includes about 150,000 clones, around three quarters of them detected once, and over 1.5% sits in the top ten.

The receptor's source is a middle-aged man in good health and CMV-seronegative. Sequenced input: PBMCs. The genes are TRBV7-9 and TRBJ2-7; D possibly corresponds to TRBD2 (6 bases). The chain's CDR3 is CASSFSSVGEQYF. The CDR3 bases are TGTGCCAGCAGCTTTTCTAGCGTTGGCGAGCAGTACTTC.